The 4 T cell receptor beta chains reported below all come from one sample, sequenced in a study of shared clonotypes between healthy human individuals (dated by TCRdb to the early 2020s). The method was the immunoSEQ multiplex PCR assay. This immuneACCESS table, as held by TCRdb, lists in-frame sequences with V and J called but not all clones. Of the missing ones, under half trace to an unresolved V gene in checked studies; the others have no known cause. The sample table contains 400,000 or so clones; only one count was recorded for 90% to 98% of them. The ten most abundant clones make up approximately 0.3% of the sample. The sample consisted of memory CD8+ T cells sorted from blood. The sample's cell subset or site label is to be understood as: CD45RO+ cells pooled with CCR7-negative TemRA cells. Receptors were obtained from a man in his thirties or forties in good health.

This rearrangement joins TRBV7-6 to TRBJ2-6; TRBD2 is a possible D gene (5 bases). The CDR3 has 16 residues. V gave up 2 bases and J gave up 0 bases, with 8 bases separating them. Per germline, CDR1 SGHVS and CDR2 FNYEAQ. The CDR3 region is CASSLRAGSGANVLTF. Written as DNA, the CDR3 is TGTGCCAGCAGCTTAAGGGCGGGCTCTGGGGCCAACGTCCTGACTTTC.

This sequence joins TRBV29-1 and TRBJ2-7, with unresolved D. Germline V gene sequence: CDR1 SQVTM, CDR2 ANQGSEA. Trimming cost V 4 bases and J 0 bases, with 16 bases left between them. This CDR3 comprises 15 residues. DNA for the CDR3: TGCAGCGTTGTTACCGGTGGTTGGATCTCCTACGAGCAGTACTTC. This translates into CSVVTGGWISYEQYF.

This clone was detected once. The CDR3 nucleotides read TGTGCCTGGAGCCCTAGACTAGCGGGGGGCTACGAGCAGTACTTC. Translated: CAWSPRLAGGYEQYF. The chain is built from TRBV30 and TRBJ2-7; TRBD2 matches 13 bases. The length of the CDR3 is 15 residues. V trimming: 3 bases; J trimming: 3 bases; junction bases outside the gene matches: 5. In germline, CDR1 is GTSNPN, CDR2 SVGIG (reference sequence). Combining the CDR3 with reference TRBV30 and TRBJ2-7 gives the whole variable domain SQTIHQWPATLVQPVGSPLSLECTVEGTSNPNLYWYRQAAGRGLQLLFYSVGIGQISSEVPQNLSASRPQDRQFILSSKKLLLSDSGFYLCAWSPRLAGGYEQYFGPGTRLTVT.

In regard to this clone: The identical CDR3 is also encoded by other nucleotide sequences in the sample. The genes are TRBV4-2 and TRBJ2-1, with D perhaps being TRBD1 or TRBD2 (6 bases each). This CDR3 is built from 16 residues. Germline loops: CDR1 LGHNA, CDR2 YNFKEQ. Deletions cut 0 bases from V and 1 base from J, with 10 bases between. The CDR3 region is CASSQDRRGSYNEQFF. The CDR3 DNA reads TGTGCCAGCAGCCAAGATAGGAGGGGGTCCTACAATGAGCAGTTCTTC.